Included here is one T cell receptor beta chain sequence, with context. There are a few counts of this clone. The antigen it recognizes is unknown. No quality values exist for individual bases; no much larger clone is one base distant. The same CDR3 also results from other DNA sequences found in this sample. CD8 naive samples were obtained by positive selection for CCR7 among CD45RO-negative cells, yielding a CD45RA+CCR7+ population from which TemRA cells were excluded. Donors were healthy HIV-negative adults with no recently reported acute infections or vaccinations. Every donor was a Caucasian adult living in Nashville, Tennessee, USA. Blood was obtained by leukapheresis, after which PBMCs were separated by Ficoll-Histopaque density gradient centrifugation and cryopreserved in liquid nitrogen vapor phase. Purity and quantity of every magnetically sorted T cell population were checked by analytical flow cytometry. Genomic DNA was isolated from each sorted fraction and quantified by UV absorbance on a Nanodrop 2000c.

This sample stems from a study of shared clonotypes between healthy human individuals (dated by TCRdb to the early 2020s). The study in broad terms: The cohort comprised a couple of women and a few men aged 18 to 49 years. To estimate repertoire size and how much clonotype sharing occurs between individuals, the study deeply sequenced the blood TCR repertoires of five healthy adults. For each donor, three plates each were used for CD4 naive and CD4 memory, two plates were used for CD8 naive, and one plate was used for CD8 memory. Between about 0.94 and 8.9 billion PBMCs per donor were obtained by leukapheresis. To increase sequencing depth and limit assay-specific biases, TCR repertoire library preparation and sequencing were carried out by different laboratories using diverse techniques. Summary of the overall study and its limitations: The genetic and exposure-history diversity represented was limited by the small number of donors. About 5% of naive CD4, roughly 3.6% of naive CD8, 2.3% of memory CD4, and approximately 0.4% of memory CD8 clonotypes were shared across four donors. Clonotypes shared by all four sorted-subset donors showed higher generation probabilities than non-shared clonotypes. Larger estimated clonotype richness was generally found for naive subsets than for memory subsets. Pairwise subsampling indicated that sequencing depth was expected to affect the degree of clonotype sharing among donors. Even with the large sequencing depth, rarefaction of the sorted-subset datasets indicated that sequencing was incomplete. Only blood was sampled, and tissue TCR repertoires likely differ from those in blood.

Its CDR3 holds 12 amino acids, cysteine through phenylalanine. Kept here is only the CDR3 DNA, which spans 36 bases and is read in frame from base 1. V and J lose 1 base and 3 bases, and a span of 2 bases separates them. Looking up the germline V gene (reference sequence) yields CDR1 SEHNR and CDR2 FQNEAQ. Using the deep immunoSEQ assay, multiplex PCR amplified TCR CDR3 regions from genomic DNA. Extracted genomic DNA from each cell subset was spread evenly across all wells of several immunoSEQ 96-well plates, with each plate serving as a replicate. Each replicate PCR for sorted subsets received about 210 ng genomic DNA, equal to some 32,000 T cell genomes. Purified libraries were measured with a Qubit 3.0 fluorometer, size-checked on a Bioanalyzer 2100, and measured again with the KAPA Library Quantification kit. Every immunoSEQ 96-well plate was sequenced on a dedicated single-read 150-cycle Illumina NextSeq 550 flow cell. In the original analysis: Because only junctional sequences without quality scores were contained in the immunoSEQ output, filtering matching that applied to full-length reads could not be performed. Sequences were annotated with PyIR, a Python wrapper for IgBLAST v1.9, using IMGT germline references to assign V/J genes and CDR3. Reads were filtered out if the reads had weak V/J assignments (E-value above 1e-6), no CDR3, stop codons, out-of-frame junctions, or ambiguous translated residues. V3J clonotypes were defined as sequences sharing the same inferred V gene, J gene, and CDR3 amino acid sequence. To compute the percentage overlap between repertoires, the number of shared unique clonotypes was divided by the size of the smaller repertoire. Three approaches were used to assess repertoire richness: RTK rarefaction, the Chao1 estimator, and Recon v2.1 estimates of unobserved clonotypes. OLGA was used to compute generation probabilities for all TCRbeta clonotypes that the gDNA method yielded from a handful of donors. TCRdb provides this immuneACCESS table in a form limited to in-frame rearrangements. Some clones are lacking; in checked studies, under half of them reflect an unresolved V gene, and why the rest are absent is not known. The DNA gave D and trimming, while V, J and clone size come from that table. For this sample the table gives 550,000 to 650,000 clones, of which about 96% were detected only once. More than 0.085% of the sample belongs to the ten largest clones.

The sequencing input was naive CD8+ T cells sorted from blood. The sample's cell subset or site label is to be understood as: CD45RA+CCR7+. The receptor's source is a woman under 40 in good health. The sequence is built from TRBV7-9 and TRBJ2-3; a confident D gene designation cannot be given. This receptor has the CDR3 CASSLGTDTQYF. DNA sequence: TGTGCCAGCAGCTTAGGAACAGATACGCAGTATTTT.